The source of this T cell receptor beta chain is a study of vaccination effects on CD4 cells after COVID-19. Whole-study findings and limits: Vaccine- and infection-induced clones showed marked clonal contraction late following vaccination.

Generated by immunoSEQ multiplex PCR, the TCRdb table keeps only in-frame clones and is missing some. This sample has tens of thousands of clones, with roughly 81% found just once. Germline values: CDR1 SQVTM, CDR2 ANQGSEA. Trimming shortened V by 1 base and J by 4 bases, and 10 bases separated the two germline ends. The CDR3 runs 13 residues. As for this clone: What it binds is not known.

Culture lasted approximately 10 days before CD4+ T cell isolation. All study participants received two doses of BNT162b2 or mRNA-1273 vaccine. Vaccinated recipients, who were negative for nucleocapsid antibodies, had no history of SARS-CoV-2 infection. A half-medium replacement with IL-2 medium was carried out on days 3 and 7. The TCR originated in a human donor who received a COVID-19 vaccine. The sequences come from CD4+ T cells from PBMCs cultured without peptide, collected after COVID-19 vaccination. J is TRBJ1-2 and V is TRBV29-1, with D perhaps TRBD1 (5 bases). The CDR3 sequence: CSVEGTPTYGYTF. The CDR3 coding sequence is TGCAGCGTTGAAGGGACACCTACCTATGGCTACACCTTC.